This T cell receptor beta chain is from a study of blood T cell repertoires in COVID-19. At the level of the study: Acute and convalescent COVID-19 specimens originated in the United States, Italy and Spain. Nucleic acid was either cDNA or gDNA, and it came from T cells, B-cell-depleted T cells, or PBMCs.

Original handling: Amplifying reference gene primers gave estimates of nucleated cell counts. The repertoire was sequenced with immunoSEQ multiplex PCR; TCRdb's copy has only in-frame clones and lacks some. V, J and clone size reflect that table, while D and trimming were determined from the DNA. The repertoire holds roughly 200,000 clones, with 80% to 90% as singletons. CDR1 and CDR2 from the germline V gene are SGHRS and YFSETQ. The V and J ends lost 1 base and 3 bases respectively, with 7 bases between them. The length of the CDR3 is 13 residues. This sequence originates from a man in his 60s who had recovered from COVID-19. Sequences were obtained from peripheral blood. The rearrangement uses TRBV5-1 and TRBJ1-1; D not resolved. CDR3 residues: CASSLNADTEAFF. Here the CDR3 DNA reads TGCGCCAGCAGCTTGAATGCGGACACTGAAGCTTTCTTT.